These 30 T cell receptor beta chains were all obtained from the same sample, sequenced in a study of blood T cell repertoires in COVID-19. The assay was immunoSEQ multiplex PCR, and TCRdb's table has in-frame clones only and misses some. The sample holds hundreds of thousands of clones, under 90% seen once. Source material: PBMCs or T cells enriched from blood (not recorded which). The receptor source for this set is a man aged 55 to 70 who had recovered from COVID-19.

J is TRBJ2-1 and V is TRBV11-2, with D possibly being TRBD2 (6 bases). CDR3 length: 16 amino acids. Germline values: CDR1 SGHAT, CDR2 FQNNGV. The ends were cut back, 2 bases at V and 10 bases at J, with 21 bases in the middle. CDR3 sequence: CASSLRTGSLSGEQFF. The DNA of the CDR3 is TGTGCCAGCAGCTTAAGGACCGGGAGCCTATCCGGGGAGCAGTTCTTC.

The chain uses TRBV7-2 and TRBJ2-7, with 9 nucleotides matching TRBD2. This CDR3 is built from 16 residues. Germline-derived CDR1 and CDR2 are SGHTA and FQGNSA. The ends lost 5 bases at V and 4 bases at J; junction bases unmatched: 12. The CDR3 DNA reads TGTGCCAGCAGCCTTGGACTAGCGCAAAATCCTTACGAGCAGTACTTC. The encoded protein is CASSLGLAQNPYEQYF.

V is TRBV10-2 and J is TRBJ2-2; 12 bases map to TRBD2. Germline V CDR1 and CDR2: WSHSY, SAAADI. The CDR3 contains 14 residues. The trim removed 7 bases at V and 7 bases at J, leaving 4 bases unmatched. The CDR3 is CASTLAGGGGELFF. For the CDR3, the DNA is TGCGCCAGCACACTAGCGGGAGGTGGCGGGGAGCTGTTTTTT.

The gene calls are TRBV6-5 and TRBJ1-5; D possibly corresponds to TRBD1 (6 bases). V was clipped by 6 bases and J by 1 base, with 7 bases between them. CDR1 and CDR2 (germline): MNHEY, SVGAGI. The CDR3 has 13 residues. CDR3 region: CASRGQSNQPQHF. CDR3 nucleotide sequence: TGTGCCAGCAGGGGACAAAGCAATCAGCCCCAGCATTTT.

The chain uses TRBV5-4 and TRBJ2-2, with TRBD2 identical over 10 bases. Per the germline V gene, CDR1 is SGHNT and CDR2 is YYREEE (reference sequence). CDR3 length equals 16 residues. J gave up 3 bases and V 2 bases, and 4 bases lay outside the gene matches. The DNA of the CDR3 is TGTGCCAGCAGCTTTGACCTAGCGGGAGACACCGGGGAGCTGTTTTTT. Translating it yields CASSFDLAGDTGELFF.

V gene TRBV4-2 combines with J gene TRBJ2-1; 14 nucleotides line up with TRBD2. This CDR3 has 17 residues. Germline lookup yields CDR1 LGHNA and CDR2 YNFKEQ. Trimming took 1 base from V and 7 from J; bases not matched to a gene: 6. The CDR3 sequence is CASSQAGTSGRANEQFF. CDR3 DNA sequence: TGTGCCAGCAGCCAAGCCGGGACTAGCGGGAGAGCGAATGAGCAGTTCTTC.

The CDR3 is CASKKTSGRANEQFF. The CDR3 DNA is TGTGCCAGTAAAAAAACTAGCGGGAGGGCCAATGAGCAGTTCTTC. The genes are TRBV19 and TRBJ2-1, with 13 bases aligning to TRBD2. The CDR3 covers 15 residues. After removal of 7 bases from V and 6 bases from J, the junction contained 6 bases not matched to a gene. Looked up from germline, CDR1 is LNHDA and CDR2 is SQIVND (reference sequence).

V gene TRBV19 combines with J gene TRBJ1-5; D uncertain. The V and J ends lost 3 bases and 9 bases respectively, with 18 bases between them. The CDR3 length is 15 residues. The germline CDR1 and CDR2 sequences are LNHDA and SQIVND (reference sequence). The CDR3 DNA sequence: TGTGCCAGTAGTATGGGCCCGCTGGCCGTTGGGCCCCAGCATTTT. It is translated as CASSMGPLAVGPQHF.

This clone was counted a single time. The V and J genes are TRBV6-5 and TRBJ2-2, with 8 bases that match TRBD2. Germline-derived CDR1 and CDR2 are MNHEY and SVGAGI. This CDR3 is 15 amino acids long. The V and J ends lost 5 bases and 3 bases, in that order; junction bases with no gene match: 5. CDR3 loop: CASSQLAGYTGELFF. DNA of the CDR3: TGTGCCAGCAGTCAGTTAGCGGGATACACCGGGGAGCTGTTTTTT.

The CDR3 coding sequence is TGTGCCAGCATACTAGGACAGGGAGCCTATGGCTACACCTTC. Amino acids: CASILGQGAYGYTF. The chain links TRBV6-5 to TRBJ1-2, with 8 bases fitting TRBD1. Germline V CDR1 and CDR2: MNHEY, SVGAGI. CDR3 size: 14 residues. V dropped 7 bases and J dropped 4; count of bases not matched to a gene: 8.

The rearrangement links TRBV4-2 to TRBJ2-7; 12 nucleotides agree with TRBD2. CDR1 and CDR2 from the germline V gene are LGHNA and YNFKEQ. The trim removed 5 bases at V and 2 bases at J, leaving 10 bases unmatched. The CDR3 is made up of 17 amino acids. CDR3 in amino acids: CASSWETSGSGAYEQYF. The CDR3 DNA sequence: TGTGCCAGCAGCTGGGAGACTAGCGGGAGTGGGGCCTACGAGCAGTACTTC.

The gene calls are TRBV24-1 and TRBJ1-1; maybe TRBD1 (5 bases). Trimming left V 4 bases short and J 3 bases short, with 11 bases between. Germline CDR1 and CDR2: KGHDR and SFDVKD. There are 14 residues in the CDR3. The DNA for the CDR3 is TGTGCCACCAGTGACTCCTGGGGCCACACTGAAGCTTTCTTT. Translated: CATSDSWGHTEAFF.

This sequence joins TRBV9 and TRBJ2-3; possible D gene TRBD1, 6 bases. The CDR3 has 16 residues. CDR1 and CDR2 from the germline V gene are SGDLS and YYNGEE. The V gene lost 5 bases and the J gene lost 0 bases, with 16 bases spanning the gap. CDR3 residues: CASSLLVQGSTDTQYF. The CDR3 DNA sequence: TGTGCCAGCAGTCTCCTGGTTCAGGGGAGCACAGATACGCAGTATTTT.

The gene calls are TRBV7-3 and TRBJ2-1; 9 bases fit TRBD2. Germline CDR1 and CDR2: SGHTA and FQGTGA. The J segment lost 2 bases and the V segment lost 5 bases, leaving 7 bases of the junction unmatched. This CDR3 is built from 16 residues. In DNA form, the CDR3 reads TGTGCCAGCAGCACATTAGCGGGAGTGGCCTACAATGAGCAGTTCTTC. Protein product: CASSTLAGVAYNEQFF.

This clone was detected once. This rearrangement joins TRBV25-1 to TRBJ1-1; a possible D gene is TRBD1 (6 bases). The CDR3 length is 13 residues. CDR1 MGHDK and CDR2 SYGVNS come from the germline V gene. The ends were cut back, 7 bases at V and 0 bases at J, with 9 bases in the middle. The CDR3 nucleotides read TGTGCCAGCATCGGACAGTTGAACACTGAAGCTTTCTTT. It specifies CASIGQLNTEAFF. Variable domain in full (rest from reference TRBV25-1 and TRBJ1-1): EADIYQTPRYLVIGTGKKITLECSQTMGHDKMYWYQQDPGMELHLIHYSYGVNSTEKGDLSSESTVSRIRTEHFPLTLESARPSHTSQYLCASIGQLNTEAFFGQGTRLTVV.

The chain uses TRBV11-3 and TRBJ2-3; D possibly corresponds to TRBD2 (7 bases). Germline assignment: CDR1 SGHNT and CDR2 YENEEA. V gave up 5 bases and J gave up 6 bases, with 18 bases separating them. The CDR3 loop spans 15 amino acids. The CDR3 loop reads CASSLSGGALDTQYF. For the CDR3, the DNA is TGTGCCAGCAGCCTTAGTGGGGGGGCATTGGATACGCAGTATTTT. The full variable domain, its missing parts supplied by reference TRBV11-3 and TRBJ2-3, is EAGVVQSPRYKIIEKKQPVAFWCNPISGHNTLYWYLQNLGQGPELLIRYENEEAVDDSQLPKDRFSAERLKGVDSTLKIQPAELGDSAVYLCASSLSGGALDTQYFGPGTRLTVL.

This clone was detected once. The rearrangement joins TRBV5-1 to TRBJ2-1; D not certain. The CDR3 spans 12 residues. The germline V gene encodes CDR1 SGHRS and CDR2 YFSETQ. V lost 5 bases and J 8 bases, leaving 11 bases between the germline ends. CDR3: CASSPESYEQFF. In nucleotides, the CDR3 is TGCGCCAGCAGTCCTGAGAGCTATGAGCAGTTCTTC.

A single count supports this clone. V is TRBV19 and J is TRBJ1-5, with D perhaps TRBD1 (6 bases). Between the trimmed V and J ends, which lost 0 bases and 1 base, there was a span of 13 bases. The CDR3 sequence is 17 residues long. Germline CDR1 LNHDA, CDR2 SQIVND (reference sequence). This CDR3 reads CASSIDRGRGSNQPQHF. As DNA, the CDR3 is TGTGCCAGTAGTATAGACAGGGGTCGGGGCAGCAATCAGCCCCAGCATTTT. The variable domain in full, with the rest retrieved from reference TRBV19 and TRBJ1-5, is DGGITQSPKYLFRKEGQNVTLSCEQNLNHDAMYWYRQDPGQGLRLIYYSQIVNDFQKGDIAEGYSVSREKKESFPLTVTSAQKNPTAFYLCASSIDRGRGSNQPQHFGDGTRLSIL.

The rearrangement joins TRBV7-9 to TRBJ2-7; 10 positions match TRBD1. Germline V gives CDR1 SEHNR, CDR2 FQNEAQ (reference sequence). The CDR3 spans 18 residues. V gave up 5 bases and J gave up 4 bases; unmatched junction bases: 17. The CDR3 sequence is CASSRRPGQGTKYYEQYF. Here the CDR3 DNA reads TGTGCCAGCAGCCGGAGACCGGGACAGGGGACAAAATATTACGAGCAGTACTTC. The full variable domain, completed using reference TRBV7-9 and TRBJ2-7, is DTGVSQNPRHKITKRGQNVTFRCDPISEHNRLYWYRQTLGQGPEFLTYFQNEAQLEKSRLLSDRFSAERPKGSFSTLEIQRTEQGDSAMYLCASSRRPGQGTKYYEQYFGPGTRLTVT.

The chain carries TRBV6-5 and TRBJ1-1, with 9 bases lining up with TRBD1. The CDR3 runs to 14 residues. With V trimmed by 6 bases and J by 1 base, 3 bases remained unmatched. Germline CDR1 MNHEY, CDR2 SVGAGI. The CDR3 sequence is CASSRQGGNTEAFF. The CDR3 bases are TGTGCCAGCAGCCGACAGGGGGGGAACACTGAAGCTTTCTTT.

This clone occurred once. This chain links TRBV5-5 with TRBJ2-1, with D uncertain. The CDR3 runs to 13 residues. The V and J ends lost 1 base and 7 bases respectively, with 9 bases between them. The germline V gene encodes CDR1 SGHKS and CDR2 YYEKEE (reference sequence). DNA for the CDR3: TGTGCCAGCAGCTTGATTGCCGGGAATGAGCAGTTCTTC. Amino acids: CASSLIAGNEQFF.

This clone occurred once. This rearrangement joins TRBV11-3 to TRBJ2-2; 10 positions agree with TRBD1. CDR3 length: 14 residues. Losses at the gene ends were 5 bases for V and 6 bases for J; bases not matched to a gene: 3. Germline V gene sequence: CDR1 SGHNT, CDR2 YENEEA. The CDR3 is CASSRQGAPGELFF. Here the CDR3 DNA reads TGTGCCAGCAGCCGACAGGGGGCCCCCGGGGAGCTGTTTTTT.

The chain carries TRBV27 and TRBJ1-6; D is possibly TRBD1 (5 bases). The CDR3 spans 17 residues. The germline V gene has CDR1 MNHEY and CDR2 SMNVEV (reference sequence). Trimming left V 0 bases short and J 5 bases short, with 14 bases between. CDR3 in amino acids: CASSLSIPTAHNSPLHF. DNA of the CDR3: TGTGCCAGCAGTTTATCGATACCGACAGCCCATAATTCACCCCTCCACTTT.

This sequence joins TRBV6-5 and TRBJ1-1; possibly TRBD1 for D (6 bases). The germline V and J ends were trimmed by 2 bases and 8 bases, with 15 bases remaining between them. CDR1 and CDR2 from the germline V gene are MNHEY and SVGAGI. The CDR3 contains 14 residues. The CDR3 sequence: CASSYLRGSVEAFF. In nucleotides, the CDR3 is TGTGCCAGCAGTTACCTCAGGGGATCTGTGGAAGCTTTCTTT.

The V and J genes are TRBV27 and TRBJ2-7; 10 nucleotides agree with TRBD2. V was clipped by 5 bases and J by 4 bases; unmatched bases: 14. In germline, CDR1 is MNHEY, CDR2 SMNVEV (reference sequence). The CDR3 covers 17 residues. CDR3 amino acids: CASSLRTSGPKGYEQYF. The CDR3 DNA follows: TGTGCCAGCAGTCTTCGGACTAGCGGACCCAAAGGATACGAGCAGTACTTC.

V and J are TRBV10-3 and TRBJ1-1, with D unclear. Germline CDR1 and CDR2: ENHRY and SYGVKD. V lost 4 bases and J 5 bases, leaving 11 bases between the germline ends. CDR3 length: 13 amino acids. The chain's CDR3 is CAISGPGETEAFF. In nucleotides, the CDR3 is TGTGCCATCAGTGGGCCCGGGGAGACTGAAGCTTTCTTT.

J is TRBJ2-1 and V is TRBV28, with D unclear. V lost 3 bases and J 9 bases, leaving 6 bases between the germline ends. Germline CDR1 is MDHEN and CDR2 is SYDVKM. CDR3 length equals 11 residues. CDR3 nucleotides: TGTGCCAGCAGTTTTGGGCGTGAGCAGTTCTTC. This translates into CASSFGREQFF.

The chain is built from TRBV15 and TRBJ1-1; possibly TRBD1 for D (5 bases). Trimming shortened V by 2 bases and J by 0 bases, and 10 bases separated the two germline ends. Germline V CDR1 and CDR2: LNHNV, YYDKDF (reference sequence). The CDR3 is 15 residues long. CDR3 nucleotide sequence: TGTGCCACCAGCAGACAAGACAGCTTGAACACTGAAGCTTTCTTT. It specifies CATSRQDSLNTEAFF.

The chain carries TRBV5-1 and TRBJ2-1; 9 bases fit TRBD2. V gave up 5 bases and J gave up 5 bases; unmatched junction bases: 5. Germline assignment: CDR1 SGHRS and CDR2 YFSETQ. The CDR3 spans 14 residues. CDR3 sequence: CASRGTSNNNEQFF. DNA for the CDR3: TGCGCCAGCAGAGGGACTAGCAATAACAATGAGCAGTTCTTC.

The chain employs TRBV10-3 and TRBJ1-4; 8 bases fit TRBD1. Germline V gene lookup returns CDR1 ENHRY and CDR2 SYGVKD. V lost 5 bases, J lost 5 bases, and 4 bases stayed unmatched. The CDR3 is 14 amino acids. The DNA of the CDR3 is TGTGCCATCAGTCAGACAGGGGTAAATGAAAAACTGTTTTTT. Its protein is CAISQTGVNEKLFF.